This TCR beta chain is from a study of CD8+CD57+ T cells in acquired aplastic anemia. Study background: Mean yield of DNA from sorted CD4+ and CD8+ cells was 3 to 3.5 ug. Broader study findings: There were twenty-nine CD8+ CDR3 sequences that occurred in both patients and controls.

V gave up 0 bases and J gave up 1 base; unmatched junction bases: 1. The V gene's germline CDR1 is SGHVS and CDR2 FNYEAQ. The CDR3 runs to 15 residues. The sequenced patients had an expansion of CD8+CD57+ cells seen by flow cytometry. Researchers used genomic DNA as the template to profile TCR beta VDJ and CDR3. TCRdb called the reads again in MiXCR, with one record for every CDR3 protein. The sample includes fewer than 85,000 distinct CDR3 sequences, less than 85% of them seen just once. Of note for this clonotype: What it binds is not known.

Material: sorted CD4+, CD8+, or CD8+CD57+ T cells (not recorded which) from PBMCs. V usage is TRBV7-6 and J usage is TRBJ2-3; 7 nucleotides agree with TRBD2. This TCR was sampled from a human donor with aplastic anemia. The CDR3 nucleotides are TGTGCCAGCAGCTTAGCGCTAGCGGGCACAGATACGCAGTATTTT. Translating it yields CASSLALAGTDTQYF.